Below are 21 T cell receptor beta chains sequenced from a single sample in a study of T cells after yellow fever vaccination. Each CDR3 protein is one row after TCRdb ran MiXCR on the 5' RACE reads. The sample contains 250,000 to 300,000 distinct CDR3 sequences, about 5% of which appear only once. This material consisted of CD4+ T cells sorted from PBMCs, taken on the day of the yellow fever booster vaccination. The receptors here all came from a man aged 18 to 30 who received the YFV17D yellow fever vaccine.

This clonotype was counted only a few times. The chain combines TRBV5-4 with TRBJ2-5; possibly TRBD2 for D (5 bases). Germline assignment: CDR1 SGHNT and CDR2 YYREEE (reference sequence). Trimming pared 0 bases from V and 2 bases from J, leaving 14 bases between. This CDR3 spans 16 amino acids. CDR3 amino acids: CASSLGTPGSQETQYF. For the CDR3, the DNA is TGTGCCAGCAGCTTGGGGACCCCGGGATCGCAAGAGACCCAGTACTTC.

This clonotype appeared many times. The chain recombines TRBV6-6 with TRBJ2-7; D gene unclear. Trimming removed 4 bases from V and 6 bases from J, with 19 bases in between. The CDR3 runs to 15 residues. The germline CDR1 and CDR2 sequences are MNHNY and SVGAGI (reference sequence). For the CDR3, the DNA is TGTGCCAGCAGTTCGGGCCGAGGACGGTCTATCGAGCAGTACTTC. Amino acid sequence: CASSSGRGRSIEQYF.

At least ten counts were recorded for this clonotype. The chain employs TRBV29-1 and TRBJ2-7; the D is unclear. This CDR3 has 10 residues. Trimming pared 6 bases from V and 3 bases from J, leaving 6 bases between. Germline CDR1 reads SQVTM; CDR2 reads ANQGSEA. CDR3 loop: CSVRVYEQYF. In DNA form, the CDR3 reads TGCAGCGTCCGCGTCTACGAGCAGTACTTC.

The chain is built from TRBV10-2 and TRBJ2-7; weak D call: TRBD2 (7 bases). Germline V CDR1 and CDR2: WSHSY, SAAADI. The length of the CDR3 is 14 residues. V lost 10 bases, J lost 2 bases, and 18 bases lay in between. CDR3 sequence: CATAPGGSTYEQYV. The CDR3 nucleotides read TGCGCCACCGCGCCGGGGGGCAGCACCTACGAGCAGTACGTC.

Only a few counts were recorded for this clonotype. The chain carries TRBV14 and TRBJ2-7; D remains unclear. Trimming took 4 bases from V and 7 from J, leaving 23 bases between them. The CDR3 has 16 amino acids. Germline CDR1 SGHDN, CDR2 FVKESK. The CDR3 loop reads CASSPPPHRSLGEQYF. The CDR3 DNA sequence: TGTGCCAGCAGCCCCCCACCGCACCGGTCCCTGGGGGAGCAGTACTTC.

This clonotype was counted only a few times. CDR3: CASRRGVWGEYNEQFF. The CDR3 DNA reads as TGTGCCAGTAGAAGGGGGGTGTGGGGCGAGTACAATGAGCAGTTCTTC. The chain couples TRBV19 to TRBJ2-1; D may match TRBD1 or TRBD2 (6 bases each). This CDR3 has 16 residues. V gave up 6 bases and J gave up 4 bases, with 19 bases separating them. Germline V lookup: CDR1 LNHDA, CDR2 SQIVND (reference sequence).

This sequence joins TRBV11-1 and TRBJ1-2; 11 bases are shared with TRBD1. This CDR3 contains 14 residues. V lost 8 bases, J lost 8 bases, and 10 bases stayed unmatched. CDR1 and CDR2 (germline): SGHAT, FQDESV (reference sequence). The CDR3 sequence: CASAPGQGDGGYTF. The CDR3 nucleotides read TGTGCCAGCGCCCCGGGACAGGGGGATGGAGGCTACACCTTC. Filled out from reference TRBV11-1 and TRBJ1-2, the complete variable domain reads EAEVAQSPRYKITEKSQAVAFWCDPISGHATLYWYRQILGQGPELLVQFQDESVVDDSQLPKDRFSAERLKGVDSTLKIQPAELGDSAMYLCASAPGQGDGGYTFGSGTRLTVV.

This clonotype was counted between two and nine times. The gene calls are TRBV6-1 and TRBJ1-1; maybe TRBD1 (6 bases). Germline V CDR1 and CDR2: MNHNS, SASEGT. The CDR3 is 14 residues long. V was cut by 3 bases and J by 1 base, with 9 bases left in between. The CDR3 region is CASSDQGSNTEAFF. CDR3 sequence (DNA): TGTGCCAGCAGTGATCAGGGGTCGAACACTGAAGCTTTCTTT.

This clonotype has a count of ten or more. The chain links TRBV4-3 to TRBJ2-1; 13 nucleotides agree with TRBD2. V was pared by 4 bases and J by 5 bases, with 8 bases of the junction left unmatched. Per the germline V gene, CDR1 is LGHNA and CDR2 is YSLEER. The CDR3 length is 17 residues. CDR3 region: CASSRFTSGGANNEQFF. In nucleotides, the CDR3 is TGCGCCAGCAGCCGATTCACTAGCGGGGGGGCCAACAATGAGCAGTTCTTC.

V usage is TRBV20-1 and J usage is TRBJ2-5, with TRBD2 matching 9 bases. The germline gives CDR1 DFQATT, CDR2 SNEGSKA (reference sequence). This CDR3 is built from 16 residues. With V trimmed by 1 base and J by 0 bases, 6 bases remained unmatched. CDR3 in DNA: TGCAGTGCTAGAGTCGGAGCGGGGGGCAACCAAGAGACCCAGTACTTC. This codes for CSARVGAGGNQETQYF.

V gene TRBV3-1 combines with J gene TRBJ1-1, with D possibly TRBD1 on 5 matching bases. Germline values: CDR1 LGHDT, CDR2 YNNKEL (reference sequence). V lost 6 bases and J lost 11, with 16 bases in between. CDR3 length: 12 residues. Written as DNA, the CDR3 is TGTGCCAGCAGTCAACGGGGGGGGTGGGCTTTCTTT. This translates into CASSQRGGWAFF.

This clonotype turned up a few times. This chain links TRBV10-2 with TRBJ2-7, with TRBD1 identical over 11 bases. V lost 6 bases to trimming and J lost 0 bases; unmatched junction nucleotides: 4. The CDR3 has 15 residues. The V gene's germline CDR1 is WSHSY and CDR2 SAAADI. The CDR3 region has the DNA TGCGCCAGCAGAACCGGGACAGGGGGCTCCTACGAGCAGTACTTC. This encodes CASRTGTGGSYEQYF.

This clonotype was seen many times. The genes are TRBV27 and TRBJ2-7; no reliable D call. V lost 4 bases and J lost 1, with 20 bases in between. This CDR3 has 17 amino acids. CDR1 is MNHEY and CDR2 is SMNVEV in the germline V gene (reference sequence). The CDR3 DNA follows: TGTGCCAGCAGTTCCACCCTCCGAACGGGCGTATCCTACGAGCAGTACTTC. It translates to CASSSTLRTGVSYEQYF.

The chain couples TRBV20-1 to TRBJ2-6; tentatively, D is TRBD2 (6 bases). Trimming took off 2 bases at V and 1 base at J, with 12 bases between the two ends. The length of the CDR3 is 16 residues. From germline, CDR1 is DFQATT and CDR2 SNEGSKA (reference sequence). The CDR3 nucleotides are TGCAGTGCTAGAAAAATTGGGGGGTCTGGGGCCAACGTCCTGACTTTC. It encodes CSARKIGGSGANVLTF.

Remarks on this clonotype: This may stem from a read error, because a much larger clone lies one nucleotide away. The rearrangement joins TRBV10-3 to TRBJ1-1; D possibly corresponds to TRBD1 (5 bases). The germline V and J ends were trimmed by 4 bases and 4 bases, with 10 bases remaining between them. The V gene's germline CDR1 is ENHRY and CDR2 SYGVKD. The CDR3 contains 13 residues. CDR3 protein: CAISAGGITEAFF. The DNA of the CDR3 is TGTGCCATCAGTGCTGGGGGTATCACTGAAGCTTTCTTT.

This clonotype was observed at least ten times. The rearrangement uses TRBV29-1 and TRBJ2-5; TRBD2 agrees at 10 bases. The length of the CDR3 is 15 residues. Per germline, CDR1 SQVTM and CDR2 ANQGSEA. Trimming at V came to 8 bases and at J to 2 bases, leaving 11 bases not matched to a gene. The CDR3 coding sequence is TGCAGCCCAGGGGAGAGCGGGGGGGCTCAAGAGACCCAGTACTTC. It encodes CSPGESGGAQETQYF.

This clonotype was counted ten times or more. The genes are TRBV7-2 and TRBJ1-6, with TRBD1 matching 9 bases. Germline CDR1 SGHTA, CDR2 FQGNSA. The V segment lost 1 base and the J segment 9 bases; nucleotides outside the gene matches: 7. This CDR3 is 16 amino acids long. CDR3: CASSLGFGTGSSPLHF. CDR3 bases: TGTGCCAGCAGCTTAGGCTTCGGGACAGGGAGTTCACCCCTCCACTTT.

The rearrangement uses TRBV12-3 or TRBV12-4 and TRBJ1-5, with unresolved D. With 6 bases removed from V and 1 base from J, the gap between germline ends came to 13 bases. The CDR3 is made up of 15 amino acids. CDR3 loop: CASSEQIGSNQPQHF. CDR3 DNA sequence: TGTGCCAGCAGCGAACAGATAGGGAGCAATCAGCCCCAGCATTTT.

This clonotype was observed a few times. The chain couples TRBV19 to TRBJ1-6; D is undetermined. Germline V gene lookup returns CDR1 LNHDA and CDR2 SQIVND (reference sequence). This CDR3 contains 15 residues. The V end was cut by 3 bases, the J end by 10 bases, with 16 bases between. This chain's CDR3 is CASSMTGSIESPLHF. CDR3 sequence (DNA): TGTGCCAGTAGTATGACGGGCTCCATAGAATCACCCCTCCACTTT.

V and J are TRBV2 and TRBJ2-7; 7 nucleotides line up with TRBD1. The germline V gene has CDR1 SNHLY and CDR2 FYNNEI. J lost 3 bases, V lost 4 bases, and 6 bases had no gene match. The CDR3 has 14 amino acids. CDR3 sequence reads: CASSGRTGNYEQYV. The CDR3, as DNA: TGTGCCAGCAGTGGCCGGACAGGCAACTACGAGCAGTACGTC.

Only a few counts were recorded for this clonotype. The rearrangement uses TRBV10-3 and TRBJ2-1, with a tentative D call TRBD1 (6 bases). This CDR3 is 11 amino acids long. Trimming took 7 bases from V and 5 from J, leaving 6 bases between them. The germline V gene encodes CDR1 ENHRY and CDR2 SYGVKD. CDR3 coding DNA: TGTGCCATCACAGGGGACAATGAGCAGTTCTTC. Its protein is CAITGDNEQFF.